This TCR beta chain was documented in a study of identical twins. Study-wide results and caveats: In cord blood, abundant beta clonotypes had fewer insertions; memory showed no trend. Sequences that were beta out-of-frame showed weaker excess twin sharing.

This clonotype was seen at least ten times. Its antigen is unidentified. Addition of a universal primer site occurred through template switching, and cDNA carried unique molecular identifiers. Each CDR3 protein is one row after TCRdb ran MiXCR on the 5' RACE reads. Of roughly 690,000 distinct CDR3 sequences in the sample, around 6.1% are singletons; the top ten hold around 2%. Healthy Caucasians made up all donors. This CDR3 is 15 amino acids long. The germline V and J ends were trimmed by 6 bases and 3 bases, with 17 bases remaining between them. The sequencing sample was made of naive T cells sorted from blood. This clonotype originated in a man aged 18 to 29 in good health. V usage is TRBV12-3 or TRBV12-4 and J usage is TRBJ1-1, with D uncertain. CDR3 sequence reads: CASSRGLTGDTEAFF. The DNA of the CDR3 is TGTGCCAGCAGCCGAGGACTGACCGGGGACACTGAAGCTTTCTTT.